The 27 T cell receptor beta chains below come from one sample, sequenced in a study of blood T cell repertoires in COVID-19. Clones were sequenced by immunoSEQ multiplex PCR, and TCRdb holds only the in-frame ones, with some missing. The table has over 90,000 clones, over 75% seen once. The sample was peripheral blood. These receptor sequences come from a human donor in a cohort sampled during active COVID-19.

This chain joins TRBV30 and TRBJ2-7, with 8 bases that match TRBD1. Germline V lookup: CDR1 GTSNPN, CDR2 SVGIG (reference sequence). This CDR3 is 14 amino acids long. Unmatched junction bases numbered 6, after V lost 5 bases and J lost 0 bases. The CDR3 nucleotides are TGTGCCTGGGACAGGGGCCCCAACTCCTACGAGCAGTACTTC. Residues: CAWDRGPNSYEQYF. Full variable domain (rest looked up from reference TRBV30 and TRBJ2-7): SQTIHQWPATLVQPVGSPLSLECTVEGTSNPNLYWYRQAAGRGLQLLFYSVGIGQISSEVPQNLSASRPQDRQFILSSKKLLLSDSGFYLCAWDRGPNSYEQYFGPGTRLTVT.

The chain couples TRBV7-2 to TRBJ1-3; D unresolved. The germline gives CDR1 SGHTA, CDR2 FQGNSA. The CDR3 is 14 residues long. Trimming removed 1 base at V and 8 bases at J, with 12 bases between. The CDR3 bases are TGTGCCAGCAGCTTAGGATCCAGATCTGACACCATATATTTT. It specifies CASSLGSRSDTIYF. The variable domain in full, completed from reference TRBV7-2 and TRBJ1-3, reads GAGVSQSPSNKVTEKGKDVELRCDPISGHTALYWYRQSLGQGLEFLIYFQGNSAPDKSGLPSDRFSAERTGGSVSTLTIQRTQQEDSAVYLCASSLGSRSDTIYFGEGSWLTVV.

The chain links TRBV2 to TRBJ1-1; no clear D gene. The CDR3 runs 13 residues. Germline assignment: CDR1 SNHLY and CDR2 FYNNEI. V gave up 1 base and J gave up 0 bases, with 3 bases separating them. The CDR3 protein is CASSEGVNTEAFF. The CDR3 nucleotides read TGTGCCAGCAGTGAAGGAGTGAACACTGAAGCTTTCTTT.

CDR3 region: CASSSESSGGETQYF. The CDR3 DNA is TGTGCCAGCAGCTCGGAGAGTTCGGGGGGAGAGACCCAGTACTTC. The chain has TRBV5-4 and TRBJ2-5; TRBD2 matches 7 bases. The V segment lost 3 bases and the J segment 4 bases; nucleotides outside the gene matches: 9. The CDR3 runs 15 residues. Germline values: CDR1 SGHNT, CDR2 YYREEE (reference sequence).

The chain is built from TRBV19 and TRBJ1-1, with 10 bases matching TRBD1. This CDR3 comprises 16 residues. Germline CDR1 reads LNHDA; CDR2 reads SQIVND (reference sequence). J lost 3 bases, V lost 5 bases, and 9 bases had no gene match. CDR3 protein: CASSPGQGGWDTEAFF. As DNA, the CDR3 is TGTGCCAGTAGTCCCGGACAGGGGGGGTGGGACACTGAAGCTTTCTTT.

The chain uses TRBV6-5 and TRBJ1-2; no clear D gene. The CDR3 sequence is 14 residues long. Trimming cost V 2 bases and J 1 base, with 8 bases left between them. The germline CDR1 and CDR2 sequences are MNHEY and SVGAGI. The CDR3 loop is CASSYGRGNYGYTF. In nucleotides, the CDR3 is TGTGCCAGCAGTTACGGGCGGGGTAACTATGGCTACACCTTC.

The V call is TRBV7-2, the J call TRBJ1-1; TRBD1 might be the D (5 bases). Germline CDR1 is SGHTA and CDR2 is FQGNSA. Trimming left V 5 bases short and J 5 bases short, with 15 bases between. The length of the CDR3 is 14 residues. CDR3 residues: CASSPRSGATEAFF. CDR3 coding DNA: TGTGCCAGCAGCCCCCGGAGCGGGGCAACTGAAGCTTTCTTT.

The rearrangement joins TRBV5-4 to TRBJ2-5; D might be TRBD2 (7 bases). The germline V gene encodes CDR1 SGHNT and CDR2 YYREEE (reference sequence). V lost 0 bases, J lost 2 bases, and 11 bases lay in between. CDR3 length: 15 residues. CDR3 residues: CASSLVGGGQETQYF. The CDR3 DNA reads as TGTGCCAGCAGCTTGGTAGGGGGGGGTCAAGAGACCCAGTACTTC.

The V call is TRBV4-3, the J call TRBJ1-1; 11 bases match TRBD1. The J segment lost 5 bases and the V segment lost 2 bases, leaving 4 bases of the junction unmatched. The CDR3 has 15 amino acids. In germline, CDR1 is LGHNA, CDR2 YSLEER. Here the CDR3 DNA reads TGCGCCAGCAGCCAATTCGGACAGGGGGCAACTGAAGCTTTCTTT. It translates to CASSQFGQGATEAFF.

V is TRBV4-3 and J is TRBJ1-1; 10 nucleotides align to TRBD1. Trimming took 2 bases from V and 4 from J; bases not matched to a gene: 13. The CDR3 has 18 residues. The germline V gene has CDR1 LGHNA and CDR2 YSLEER. CDR3 loop: CASSQTVDRGLFSTEAFF. The CDR3 DNA reads as TGCGCCAGCAGCCAAACAGTCGACAGGGGGCTTTTTAGCACTGAAGCTTTCTTT.

The chain is built from TRBV6-5 and TRBJ2-7, with D possibly matching TRBD1 (5 bases). Germline V gene lookup returns CDR1 MNHEY and CDR2 SVGAGI. The CDR3 consists of 14 residues. V was cut by 2 bases and J by 3 bases, with 11 bases left in between. The CDR3 DNA follows: TGTGCCAGCAGTTACCCTGACAGAATCTACGAGCAGTACTTC. Translation gives CASSYPDRIYEQYF.

The chain couples TRBV5-5 to TRBJ2-7; TRBD1 matches at 8 bases. V was clipped by 4 bases and J by 3 bases; unmatched bases: 6. Germline V gene sequence: CDR1 SGHKS, CDR2 YYEKEE (reference sequence). The CDR3 sequence is 14 residues long. CDR3 sequence (DNA): TGTGCCAGCAGCGCCCGACAGGGGAGCTACGAGCAGTACTTC. This gives the protein CASSARQGSYEQYF.

The chain recombines TRBV5-4 with TRBJ2-3; 10 bases agree with TRBD2. The CDR3 extends over 17 amino acids. V lost 3 bases and J lost 0; bases outside the gene matches: 7. Germline V gene data show CDR1 as SGHNT and CDR2 as YYREEE (reference sequence). The CDR3 protein is CASSSPSGGLSTDTQYF. As DNA, the CDR3 is TGTGCCAGCAGCTCTCCTAGCGGGGGACTTAGCACAGATACGCAGTATTTT.

In regard to this clone: The junction departs from the called germline gene at one end, perhaps through a read error. This chain links TRBV25-1 with TRBJ2-7, with 12 bases that match TRBD1. The germline CDR1 and CDR2 sequences are MGHDK and SYGVNS. This CDR3 has 13 residues. The CDR3 sequence: CASSARDRGPPIF. CDR3 in DNA: TGTGCCAGCAGTGCCCGGGACAGGGGGCCTCCAATCTTC.

The chain is built from TRBV6-6 and TRBJ2-1; 9 bases fit TRBD1. CDR3 length: 15 amino acids. The ends lost 8 bases at V and 2 bases at J; junction bases unmatched: 7. Germline V lookup: CDR1 MNHNY, CDR2 SVGAGI (reference sequence). This chain's CDR3 is CASVGTGRAYNEQFF. CDR3 bases: TGTGCCAGCGTTGGGACAGGGAGGGCCTACAATGAGCAGTTCTTC.

This rearrangement joins TRBV19 to TRBJ1-4, with no clear D. The CDR3 is 16 residues long. Trimming shortened V by 5 bases and J by 6 bases, and 19 bases separated the two germline ends. Germline V gives CDR1 LNHDA, CDR2 SQIVND (reference sequence). CDR3 sequence (DNA): TGTGCCAGTAGTCCGCCCTCTGCAAACGGTGATGAAAAACTGTTTTTT. It encodes CASSPPSANGDEKLFF.

This chain uses TRBV2 with TRBJ1-2; TRBD1 agrees at 8 bases. Trimming removed 4 bases from V and 8 bases from J; junction bases left unmatched: 9. The CDR3 contains 14 residues. In germline, CDR1 is SNHLY, CDR2 FYNNEI. The CDR3 nucleotides read TGTGCCAGCAGTGTAAGAACAGGGGGATCAGGCTACACCTTC. The encoded protein is CASSVRTGGSGYTF.

CDR3 region: CASSQDRLSNQPQHF. CDR3 nucleotides: TGCGCCAGCAGCCAAGACCGTCTGAGCAATCAGCCCCAGCATTTT. The V and J genes are TRBV4-3 and TRBJ1-5; D uncertain. The CDR3 extends over 15 amino acids. Germline loops: CDR1 LGHNA, CDR2 YSLEER. Trimming removed 0 bases at V and 1 base at J, with 7 bases between.

This rearrangement joins TRBV29-1 to TRBJ1-2; possible D gene TRBD1, 6 bases. V lost 4 bases and J lost 5, with 14 bases in between. Germline V CDR1 and CDR2: SQVTM, ANQGSEA. The CDR3 runs 13 residues. The CDR3 region has the DNA TGCAGCGTTGCCCTTACAGGGATTTATGGCTACACCTTC. This gives the protein CSVALTGIYGYTF.

J is TRBJ1-1 and V is TRBV7-9; 10 bases are shared with TRBD1. Germline V lookup: CDR1 SEHNR, CDR2 FQNEAQ (reference sequence). Trimming took 4 bases from V and 10 from J; bases not matched to a gene: 9. The CDR3 extends over 14 amino acids. The CDR3 spells CASSSLSGTGAAFF. For the CDR3, the DNA is TGTGCCAGCAGCTCCCTTTCGGGGACAGGGGCAGCTTTCTTT.

The chain uses TRBV10-3 and TRBJ1-6; D gene ambiguous. V was cut by 5 bases and J by 7 bases, with 15 bases left in between. Germline V gives CDR1 ENHRY, CDR2 SYGVKD. This CDR3 spans 15 amino acids. CDR3 DNA sequence: TGTGCCATCAGTTCTAGGGAGCTAGGGAATTCACCCCTCCACTTT. Translated: CAISSRELGNSPLHF.

This chain joins TRBV15 and TRBJ2-4, with 9 bases fitting TRBD2. Looked up from germline, CDR1 is LNHNV and CDR2 is YYDKDF (reference sequence). J gave up 8 bases and V 8 bases, and 7 bases lay outside the gene matches. This CDR3 spans 13 amino acids. The CDR3 loop is CATGAGGGYIQYF. The CDR3 DNA follows: TGTGCCACCGGAGCGGGGGGAGGATACATTCAGTACTTC.

This chain uses TRBV4-1 with TRBJ1-5; the D is unclear. Trimming took off 2 bases at V and 6 bases at J, with 5 bases between the two ends. Germline values: CDR1 MGHRA, CDR2 YSYEKL. There are 12 residues in the CDR3. The CDR3 spells CASSQPGQPQHF. CDR3 coding DNA: TGCGCCAGCAGCCAACCCGGTCAGCCCCAGCATTTT.

The chain combines TRBV19 with TRBJ1-5; the match to TRBD1 covers 7 bases. The junction had 2 bases not matched to a gene; V was cut back by 5 bases and J by 4 bases. CDR1 is LNHDA and CDR2 is SQIVND in the germline V gene (reference sequence). CDR3 length: 13 residues. Here the CDR3 DNA reads TGTGCCAGTAGTTCGGGACAGAATCAGCCCCAGCATTTT. Residues: CASSSGQNQPQHF.

The chain recombines TRBV5-1 with TRBJ2-1; possibly TRBD1 for D (5 bases). Germline CDR1 and CDR2: SGHRS and YFSETQ. There are 15 residues in the CDR3. V gave up 0 bases and J gave up 1 base, with 8 bases separating them. This CDR3 is CASSLEGSSYNEQFF. Here the CDR3 DNA reads TGCGCCAGCAGCTTGGAGGGGTCGTCCTACAATGAGCAGTTCTTC. The complete variable domain, with remaining parts taken from reference TRBV5-1 and TRBJ2-1, reads KAGVTQTPRYLIKTRGQQVTLSCSPISGHRSVSWYQQTPGQGLQFLFEYFSETQRNKGNFPGRFSGRQFSNSRSEMNVSTLELGDSALYLCASSLEGSSYNEQFFGPGTRLTVL.

V is TRBV28 and J is TRBJ2-7; the D is unclear. The germline V gene encodes CDR1 MDHEN and CDR2 SYDVKM. The CDR3 covers 14 residues. Deletions cut 7 bases from V and 0 bases from J, with 13 bases between. This CDR3 is CASTKYSNSYEQYF. The CDR3 DNA sequence: TGTGCCAGCACTAAATATAGCAACTCCTACGAGCAGTACTTC.

The sample holds a few counts of this clone. The V and J genes are TRBV5-1 and TRBJ2-7; 10 bases align to TRBD1. Trimming cost V 7 bases and J 9 bases; bases outside gene matches: 13. CDR3 size: 14 residues. CDR1 SGHRS and CDR2 YFSETQ come from the germline V gene. The CDR3 DNA is TGCGCCAGCTGGTCCGGGACAGGGGAATTCGGGCAGTACTTC. Translating it yields CASWSGTGEFGQYF.